The clone carrying this TCR beta chain was recorded at least ten times. The target antigen is unknown. This specimen comes from a study of blood T cells in healthy people across ages. Findings and limits, study-wide: The study could not conclusively compare naive and antigen-experienced cells, given its unsorted PBMCs.

The use of a sample-barcoded 5' primer and a J-beta primer mix characterized a second PCR of roughly 6 to 11 cycles. In TCRdb, the 5' RACE reads were re-called with MiXCR into one record per CDR3 protein. Altogether some 710,000 distinct CDR3 sequences are present, 22% being singletons, with the ten largest covering roughly 22%. Trimming removed 0 bases from V and 5 bases from J, with 10 bases in between. In germline, CDR1 is SQVTM, CDR2 ANQGSEA. The CDR3 is made up of 13 amino acids. The material sequenced was blood. The receptor's source is a man in his 70s in good health. The gene calls are TRBV29-1 and TRBJ2-5; perhaps TRBD2 as D (6 bases). The CDR3 spells CSVEEAGGETQYF. Here the CDR3 DNA reads TGCAGCGTTGAAGAAGCAGGAGGGGAGACCCAGTACTTC.